The 3 T cell receptor beta chains below come from one sample, sequenced in a study of early T cells in non-severe SARS-CoV-2 infection. Via MiXCR, TCRdb re-called the 5' RACE reads, giving one row per CDR3 protein. The sample includes approximately 28,000 distinct CDR3 sequences, roughly 4.6% of them seen just once. The specimen comprised whole blood, sampled at baseline. These receptors all stem from an adult who was a healthcare worker with PCR-confirmed SARS-CoV-2 infection or an uninfected control (not recorded which).

This clonotype was counted many times. J is TRBJ2-1 and V is TRBV18, with D possibly matching TRBD1 (5 bases). Germline loops: CDR1 KGHSH, CDR2 LQKENI. CDR3 length equals 15 residues. V was trimmed by 3 bases and J by 5 bases, leaving 14 bases between them. The CDR3, as DNA: TGTGCCAGCTCACCGTTATTGACAGTAGACAATGAGCAGTTCTTC. It specifies CASSPLLTVDNEQFF.

In this sample, this clonotype turned up many times. The chain combines TRBV6-5 with TRBJ2-7; D gene uncertain. V lost 6 bases and J 5 bases, leaving 8 bases between the germline ends. Germline V gives CDR1 MNHEY, CDR2 SVGAGI. CDR3 length: 11 amino acids. The CDR3 here is CASRLYDEQYF. In nucleotides, the CDR3 is TGTGCCAGCAGGTTGTATGACGAGCAGTACTTC.

In its sample, this clonotype is medium-sized. The genes are TRBV20-1 and TRBJ2-1, with D hard to call. The length of the CDR3 is 13 residues. CDR1 is DFQATT, CDR2 SNEGSKA, per germline (reference sequence). V shed 4 bases and J shed 2 bases, with 9 bases lying between them. This CDR3 reads CSAMGRTYNEQFF. Written as DNA, the CDR3 is TGCAGTGCTATGGGCCGGACCTACAATGAGCAGTTCTTC.